The 5 T cell receptor beta chains given below trace back to one sample, sequenced in a study of response to subunit inactivated influenza vaccine. TCRdb analysed the RT-PCR reads with MiXCR anew, one entry per CDR3 protein. The table shows 450,000 to 550,000 distinct CDR3 sequences, with approximately 24% occurring only once. The sample in question was CD4+ T cells sorted from PBMCs, obtained roughly 5 days after vaccination. The source is a man aged 50 to 60 who received an inactivated influenza vaccine.

The chain is built from TRBV5-5 and TRBJ2-3, with 8 nucleotides matching TRBD2. CDR1 and CDR2 from the germline V gene are SGHKS and YYEKEE (reference sequence). This CDR3 spans 14 amino acids. V dropped 4 bases and J dropped 12; count of bases not matched to a gene: 13. This chain's CDR3 is CASSPRGLASSQYF. CDR3 DNA: TGTGCCAGCAGCCCAAGAGGACTAGCTTCTTCCCAGTATTTT.

The rearrangement joins TRBV3-1 to TRBJ2-7; 10 bases are a match to TRBD1. CDR3 length: 15 residues. Per the germline V gene, CDR1 is LGHDT and CDR2 is YNNKEL (reference sequence). The J segment lost 5 bases and the V segment lost 1 base, leaving 5 bases of the junction unmatched. CDR3 coding DNA: TGTGCCAGCAGCCAAGGCGACAGGGGGCCCCACGAGCAGTACTTC. Its protein is CASSQGDRGPHEQYF.

To note about this clonotype: Being one base from a much bigger clone, this may be a read error. The chain uses TRBV5-6 and TRBJ2-7; 8 nucleotides line up with TRBD1. The V segment lost 4 bases and the J segment 0 bases; nucleotides outside the gene matches: 3. CDR1 and CDR2 (germline): SGHDT, YYEEEE. The CDR3 totals 14 residues. CDR3 in amino acids: CASSNTGGSYEQYF. For the CDR3, the DNA is TGTGCCAGCAGCAATACAGGGGGCTCCTACGAGCAGTACTTC.

This clonotype was picked up a small number of times. The V and J genes are TRBV5-1 and TRBJ2-1; TRBD2 matches 14 bases. Germline V gives CDR1 SGHRS, CDR2 YFSETQ. The CDR3 contains 15 residues. Unmatched junction bases numbered 5, after V lost 4 bases and J lost 8 bases. The CDR3 sequence: CASSPGLAGDHEQFF. As DNA, the CDR3 is TGCGCCAGCAGCCCGGGACTAGCGGGAGACCATGAGCAGTTCTTC.

The table lists this clonotype with many counts. The chain combines TRBV7-2 with TRBJ2-3, with D perhaps TRBD2 (5 bases). The V end lost 5 bases, the J end lost 3 bases, and 9 bases lay between the germline ends. The germline gives CDR1 SGHTA, CDR2 FQGNSA. This CDR3 is 13 amino acids long. CDR3 nucleotides: TGTGCCAGCAGCCCAACTAGGACAGATACGCAGTATTTT. It is translated as CASSPTRTDTQYF.